What follows are 14 T cell receptor beta chains derived from one specimen sequenced in a study of long-term antiretroviral therapy in people with HIV. The immunoSEQ assay was v3.0, run at survey level. Assay used: immunoSEQ multiplex PCR; TCRdb lists only in-frame clones, some missing. Of 25,000 to 35,000 clones listed, 90% to 95% were seen once; the top ten hold roughly 4%. This specimen was unsorted PBMCs, taken 3.1 years after starting antiretroviral therapy. The source is a man younger than 35 with HIV.

The chain uses TRBV2 and TRBJ1-5, with D unclear. The V and J ends lost 7 bases and 1 base respectively, with 11 bases between them. This CDR3 spans 14 amino acids. Germline CDR1 is SNHLY and CDR2 is FYNNEI. CDR3 sequence (DNA): TGTGCCAGCACGGCGGTTTCGAGCAATCAGCCCCAGCATTTT. Its translation: CASTAVSSNQPQHF.

V and J are TRBV25-1 and TRBJ2-1; 8 bases are a match to TRBD1. Trimming removed 2 bases from V and 7 bases from J; junction bases left unmatched: 13. Germline assignment: CDR1 MGHDK and CDR2 SYGVNS. The CDR3 is 17 residues long. The CDR3 loop reads CASSETKTGGPFNEQFF. The DNA of the CDR3 is TGTGCCAGCAGTGAAACCAAAACAGGGGGTCCCTTTAATGAGCAGTTCTTC.

This chain joins TRBV19 and TRBJ1-4, with D perhaps TRBD1 (5 bases). There are 15 residues in the CDR3. V was cut by 5 bases and J by 8 bases, with 18 bases left in between. CDR1 and CDR2 (germline): LNHDA, SQIVND (reference sequence). CDR3 sequence: CASSRGTLVPEKLFF. CDR3 nucleotides: TGTGCCAGTAGTCGGGGGACTCTGGTACCGGAAAAACTGTTTTTT.

V and J are TRBV7-9 and TRBJ1-5; D is ambiguous. Germline V lookup: CDR1 SEHNR, CDR2 FQNEAQ (reference sequence). V was cut by 1 base and J by 3 bases, with 4 bases left in between. The CDR3 extends over 13 amino acids. The CDR3 nucleotides are TGTGCCAGCAGCTTAGGTGCCAATCAGCCCCAGCATTTT. As protein: CASSLGANQPQHF.

The chain carries TRBV9 and TRBJ2-7, with D tentatively TRBD2 (5 bases). The V and J ends lost 0 bases and 6 bases respectively, with 10 bases between them. CDR3 size: 13 residues. CDR1 is SGDLS and CDR2 is YYNGEE in the germline V gene. CDR3 region: CASSVGYGSEQYF. CDR3 bases: TGTGCCAGCAGCGTAGGTTATGGGAGCGAGCAGTACTTC. Using reference TRBV9 and TRBJ2-7 for the parts outside the CDR3, the full variable domain is DSGVTQTPKHLITATGQRVTLRCSPRSGDLSVYWYQQSLDQGLQFLIQYYNGEERAKGNILERFSAQQFPDLHSELNLSSLELGDSALYFCASSVGYGSEQYFGPGTRLTVT.

The chain employs TRBV5-4 and TRBJ1-2; D unresolved. This CDR3 is 15 amino acids long. V was cut by 1 base and J by 5 bases, with 15 bases left in between. The germline V gene has CDR1 SGHNT and CDR2 YYREEE (reference sequence). The DNA for the CDR3 is TGTGCCAGCAGCTTGAACATACCGATGGCTTATGGCTACACCTTC. As protein: CASSLNIPMAYGYTF.

In its sample, this clone was seen once. The chain recombines TRBV7-6 with TRBJ2-7, with a weak D call TRBD2 (7 bases). The CDR3 runs 17 residues. Trimming took off 2 bases at V and 0 bases at J, with 17 bases between the two ends. The germline V gene encodes CDR1 SGHVS and CDR2 FNYEAQ. CDR3 in DNA: TGTGCCAGCAGCTTAAGGGGGGGACTGCCGAGCTCCTACGAGCAGTACTTC. Amino acid sequence: CASSLRGGLPSSYEQYF.

This rearrangement joins TRBV7-9 to TRBJ2-5, with D unresolved. The CDR3 totals 13 residues. V lost 5 bases to trimming and J lost 5 bases, with 12 bases between them. Germline-derived CDR1 and CDR2 are SEHNR and FQNEAQ (reference sequence). In DNA form, the CDR3 reads TGTGCCAGCAGCGATATTAACGCGGAGACCCAGTACTTC. Protein product: CASSDINAETQYF.

The chain is built from TRBV6-6 and TRBJ2-2, with D tentatively TRBD1 or TRBD2 (6 bases each). Looked up from germline, CDR1 is MNHNY and CDR2 is SVGAGI (reference sequence). V lost 8 bases and J 5 bases, leaving 21 bases between the germline ends. The CDR3 covers 16 residues. Here the CDR3 reads CASYGPPGARTGELFF. CDR3 bases: TGTGCCAGCTATGGGCCCCCGGGGGCGAGAACCGGGGAGCTGTTTTTT.

The J gene is TRBJ2-3, the V gene TRBV4-2; D might be TRBD2 (6 bases). Germline assignment: CDR1 LGHNA and CDR2 YNFKEQ. This CDR3 is 24 amino acids long. Trimming removed 3 bases at V and 2 bases at J, with 39 bases between. CDR3 nucleotides: TGTGCCAGCAGCCAGTACGACCGCGATGATGGGCCTGGCGTTACGGGGGAGCTCACAGATACGCAGTATTTT. It encodes CASSQYDRDDGPGVTGELTDTQYF.

The gene calls are TRBV4-3 and TRBJ2-7; the D gene is possibly TRBD2 (6 bases). Germline CDR1 and CDR2: LGHNA and YSLEER. The V gene lost 0 bases and the J gene lost 2 bases, with 8 bases spanning the gap. This CDR3 comprises 14 residues. CDR3 DNA: TGCGCCAGCAGCCAAGATGGGGGGACCTACGAGCAGTACTTC. Translated, it gives CASSQDGGTYEQYF.

The genes are TRBV27 and TRBJ2-3, with TRBD1 matching over 7 bases. The CDR3 runs to 14 residues. Per germline, CDR1 MNHEY and CDR2 SMNVEV (reference sequence). With V trimmed by 3 bases and J by 1 base, 1 base remained unmatched. CDR3 nucleotide sequence: TGTGCCAGCAGTTTTACAGGGGGCACAGATACGCAGTATTTT. Encoded protein: CASSFTGGTDTQYF.

This clone was recorded a few times. The rearrangement links TRBV7-9 to TRBJ2-7; 8 nucleotides align to TRBD1. The J segment lost 5 bases and the V segment lost 5 bases, leaving 8 bases of the junction unmatched. Germline V lookup: CDR1 SEHNR, CDR2 FQNEAQ (reference sequence). The CDR3 extends over 14 amino acids. CDR3 amino acids: CASSRTGMANEQYF. DNA of the CDR3: TGTGCCAGCAGCCGGACAGGGATGGCCAACGAGCAGTACTTC.

CDR3 nucleotides: TGCGCCAGCAGCTTGGAAGTGGGGACAGGGGCCAACGAGCAGTACTTC. It translates to CASSLEVGTGANEQYF. The J gene is TRBJ2-7, the V gene TRBV5-1; 10 bases match TRBD1. This CDR3 is 16 amino acids long. Per the germline V gene, CDR1 is SGHRS and CDR2 is YFSETQ. The ends lost 0 bases at V and 5 bases at J; junction bases unmatched: 8.